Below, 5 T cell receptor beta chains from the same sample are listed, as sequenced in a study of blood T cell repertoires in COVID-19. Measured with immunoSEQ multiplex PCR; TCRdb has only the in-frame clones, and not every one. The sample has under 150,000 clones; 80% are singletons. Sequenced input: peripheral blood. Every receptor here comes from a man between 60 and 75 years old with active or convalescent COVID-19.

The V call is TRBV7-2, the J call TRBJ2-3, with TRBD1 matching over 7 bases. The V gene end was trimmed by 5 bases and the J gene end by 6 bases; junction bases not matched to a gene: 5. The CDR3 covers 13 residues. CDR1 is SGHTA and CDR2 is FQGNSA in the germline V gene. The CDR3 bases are TGTGCCAGCAGCAAGACAGGGTGGGATACGCAGTATTTT. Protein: CASSKTGWDTQYF.

Here the CDR3 DNA reads TGTGCCAGCAGTATTCTTCCAGGGGGCGGGGGCGAGCAGTACTTC. Amino acid sequence: CASSILPGGGGEQYF. The rearrangement links TRBV2 to TRBJ2-7, with a possible D match to TRBD1 (8 bases). Deletions cut 5 bases from V and 6 bases from J, with 20 bases between. This CDR3 comprises 15 residues. Germline V gives CDR1 SNHLY, CDR2 FYNNEI.

The CDR3 sequence is CASSPRTSGPTYEQYF. The CDR3 nucleotides are TGCGCCAGCAGCCCCAGGACTAGCGGGCCAACCTACGAGCAGTACTTC. V usage is TRBV4-1 and J usage is TRBJ2-7; 11 bases align to TRBD2. V gave up 4 bases and J gave up 2 bases; unmatched junction bases: 7. CDR3 length: 16 residues. Germline V gene lookup returns CDR1 MGHRA and CDR2 YSYEKL.

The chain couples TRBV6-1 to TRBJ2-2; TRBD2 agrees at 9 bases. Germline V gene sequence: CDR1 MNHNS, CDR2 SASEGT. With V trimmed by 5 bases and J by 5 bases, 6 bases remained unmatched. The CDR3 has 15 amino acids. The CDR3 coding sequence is TGTGCCAGCAGTCTTAGCGGGAGAGGTACCGGGGAGCTGTTTTTT. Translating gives CASSLSGRGTGELFF.

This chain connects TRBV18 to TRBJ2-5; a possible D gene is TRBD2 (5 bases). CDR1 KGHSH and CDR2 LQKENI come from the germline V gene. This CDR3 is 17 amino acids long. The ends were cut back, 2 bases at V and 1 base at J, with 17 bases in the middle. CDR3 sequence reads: CASSPTSRGSAQETQYF. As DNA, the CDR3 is TGTGCCAGCTCACCAACTTCCCGAGGGTCAGCCCAAGAGACCCAGTACTTC.